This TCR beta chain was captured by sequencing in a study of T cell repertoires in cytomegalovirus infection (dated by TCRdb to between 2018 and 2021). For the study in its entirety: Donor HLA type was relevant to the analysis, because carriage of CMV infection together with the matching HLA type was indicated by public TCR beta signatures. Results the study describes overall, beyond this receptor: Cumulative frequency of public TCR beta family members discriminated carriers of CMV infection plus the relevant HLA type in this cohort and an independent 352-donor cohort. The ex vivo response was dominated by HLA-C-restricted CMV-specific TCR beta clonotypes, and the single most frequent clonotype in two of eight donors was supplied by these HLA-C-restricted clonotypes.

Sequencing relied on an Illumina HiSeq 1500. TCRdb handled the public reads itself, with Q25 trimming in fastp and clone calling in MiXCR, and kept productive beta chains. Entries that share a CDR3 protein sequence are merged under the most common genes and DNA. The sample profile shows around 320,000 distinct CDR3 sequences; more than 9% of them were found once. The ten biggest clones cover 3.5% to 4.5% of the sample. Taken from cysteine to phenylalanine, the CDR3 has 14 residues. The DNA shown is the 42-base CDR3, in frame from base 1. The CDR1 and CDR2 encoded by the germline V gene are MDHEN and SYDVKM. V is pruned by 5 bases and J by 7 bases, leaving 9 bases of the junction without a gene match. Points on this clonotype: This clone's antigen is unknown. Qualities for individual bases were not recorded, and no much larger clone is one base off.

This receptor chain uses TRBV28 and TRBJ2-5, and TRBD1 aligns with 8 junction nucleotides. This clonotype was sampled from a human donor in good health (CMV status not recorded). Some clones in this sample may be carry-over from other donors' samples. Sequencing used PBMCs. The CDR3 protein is CASSTTGARRTQYF. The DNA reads TGTGCCAGCAGTACGACAGGGGCCCGGAGGACCCAGTACTTC.